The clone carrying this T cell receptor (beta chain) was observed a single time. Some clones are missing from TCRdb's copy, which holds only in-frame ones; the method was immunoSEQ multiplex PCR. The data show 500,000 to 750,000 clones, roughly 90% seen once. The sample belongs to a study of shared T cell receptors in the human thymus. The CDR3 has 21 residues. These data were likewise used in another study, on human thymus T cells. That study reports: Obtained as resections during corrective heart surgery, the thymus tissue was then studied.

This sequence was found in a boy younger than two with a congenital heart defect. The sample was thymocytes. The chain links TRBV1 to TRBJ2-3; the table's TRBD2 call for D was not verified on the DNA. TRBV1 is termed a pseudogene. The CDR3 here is CTSSQDGWRLAGFTSTDTQYF. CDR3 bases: TGCACCAGCAGCCAAGACGGCTGGCGGCTAGCGGGATTTACTAGCACAGATACGCAGTATTTT.